This TCR beta chain is from a study of PD-1 blockade in classical Hodgkin lymphoma. General study results and limits: Relapsed/refractory patients reportedly had the lowest baseline TCR diversity, below newly diagnosed patients, who were below healthy donors.

Time point in this sample: cycle 4 day 1 (C4D1), after 6 weeks of nivolumab. Each patient's relapse followed autologous stem cell transplantation, and brentuximab vedotin exposure varied. Germline V gene sequence: CDR1 SGDLS, CDR2 YYNGEE. V lost 0 bases and J lost 8, with 11 bases in between. The CDR3 spans 13 residues. This clone occurred a few times. Its antigen remains unidentified. Assay used: immunoSEQ multiplex PCR; TCRdb lists only in-frame clones, some missing. Of about 46,000 clones in the sample, about 75% were seen once. The sequence derives from a human donor with classical Hodgkin lymphoma. The V call is TRBV9, the J call TRBJ1-2; D is perhaps TRBD1 (6 bases). Specimen: peripheral blood mononuclear cells (PBMCs), collected before the fourth cycle of nivolumab. CDR3 loop: CASSVVTGEGYTF. In DNA form, the CDR3 reads TGTGCCAGCAGCGTAGTGACAGGAGAAGGCTACACCTTC.